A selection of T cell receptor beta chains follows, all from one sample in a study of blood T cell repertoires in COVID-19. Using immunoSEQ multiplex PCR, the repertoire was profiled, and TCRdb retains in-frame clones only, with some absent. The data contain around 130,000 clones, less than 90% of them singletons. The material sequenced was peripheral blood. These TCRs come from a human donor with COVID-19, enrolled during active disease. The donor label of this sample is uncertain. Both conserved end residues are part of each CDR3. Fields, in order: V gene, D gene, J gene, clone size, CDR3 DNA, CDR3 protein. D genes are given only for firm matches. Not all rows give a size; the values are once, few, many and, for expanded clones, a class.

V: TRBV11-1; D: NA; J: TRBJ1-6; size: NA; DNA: TGTGCCAGCAGCCCAACCGGGGGTACTTCACCCCTCCACTTT; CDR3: CASSPTGGTSPLHF
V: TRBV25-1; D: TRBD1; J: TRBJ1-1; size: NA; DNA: TGTGCCAGCAGTAAGCGGACAGGGAGGGACACTGAAGCTTTCTTT; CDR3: CASSKRTGRDTEAFF
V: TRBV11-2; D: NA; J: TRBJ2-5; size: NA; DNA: TGTGCCAGCAGACCCGGAGGCAGGGGCGGGGAGACCCAGTACTTC; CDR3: CASRPGGRGGETQYF
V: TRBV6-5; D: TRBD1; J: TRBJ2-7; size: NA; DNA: TGTGCCAGCAAAAAAGGACAGGGCTCCTACGAGCAGTACTTC; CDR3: CASKKGQGSYEQYF
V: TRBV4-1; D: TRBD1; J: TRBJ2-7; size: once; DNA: TGCGCCAGCAGCCAAGGTTTATCCTCCGGGACAGACTCCTACGAGCAGTACTTC; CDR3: CASSQGLSSGTDSYEQYF
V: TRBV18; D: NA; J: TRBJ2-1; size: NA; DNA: TGTGCCAGCTCACTTACCGGGATGACGACTAGGGAGCAGTTCTTC; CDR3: CASSLTGMTTREQFF
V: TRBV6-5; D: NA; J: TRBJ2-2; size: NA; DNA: TGTGCCAGCAGTAGGCGGCCGAACACCGGGGAGCTGTTTTTT; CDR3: CASSRRPNTGELFF
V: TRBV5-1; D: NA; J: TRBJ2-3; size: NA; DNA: TGCGCCAGCAGACCCTGGGCAGGGGGCACAGATACGCAGTATTTT; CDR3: CASRPWAGGTDTQYF
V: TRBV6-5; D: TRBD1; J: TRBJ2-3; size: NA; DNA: TGTGCCAGCAGTCAGGAACAGGGGGTGGGTACGCAGTATTTT; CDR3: CASSQEQGVGTQYF
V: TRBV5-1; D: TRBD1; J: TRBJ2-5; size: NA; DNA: TGCGCCAGCAGCTTGGAAGGGACAGGGGGGGTAGAGACCCAGTACTTC; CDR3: CASSLEGTGGVETQYF
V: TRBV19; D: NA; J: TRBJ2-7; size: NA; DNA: TGTGCCAGTAGTATAGCTCAACGGGGTGCCTACGAGCAGTACTTC; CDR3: CASSIAQRGAYEQYF
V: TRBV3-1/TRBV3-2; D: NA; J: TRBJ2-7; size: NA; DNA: TGTGCCAGCAGCCCCCACGGGAGAGGGGACGAGCAGTACTTC; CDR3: CASSPHGRGDEQYF
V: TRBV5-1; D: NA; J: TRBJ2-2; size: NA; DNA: TGCGCCAGCAGCTTGGGGACTTCGGGCGGGGAGCTGTTTTTT; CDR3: CASSLGTSGGELFF
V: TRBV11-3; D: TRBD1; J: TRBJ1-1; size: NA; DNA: TGTGCCAGCAGCTTAGTGGGAGACAGGGACACTGAAGCTTTCTTT; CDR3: CASSLVGDRDTEAFF
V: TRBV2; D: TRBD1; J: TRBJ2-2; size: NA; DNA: TGTGCCAGCCGGGACAGGGGCCACACCGGGGAGCTGTTTTTT; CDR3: CASRDRGHTGELFF
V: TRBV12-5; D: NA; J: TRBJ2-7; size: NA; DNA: TGTGCTAGTGTCCGAGACCTGCAGGGTTATCAGTACTTC; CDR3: CASVRDLQGYQYF
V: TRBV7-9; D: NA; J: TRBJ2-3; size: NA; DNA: TGTGCCAGCAGCTCGCGGGACAGCCCCACAGATACGCAGTATTTT; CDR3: CASSSRDSPTDTQYF
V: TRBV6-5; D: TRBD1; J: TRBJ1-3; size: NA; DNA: TGTGCCAGCAGTTACGGACAGGGAGGAAAAAACACCATATATTTT; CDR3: CASSYGQGGKNTIYF
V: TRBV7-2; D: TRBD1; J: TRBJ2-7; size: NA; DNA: TGTGCCAGCAGCTTGGGGACAGGAGCCTCCTACGAGCAGTACTTC; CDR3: CASSLGTGASYEQYF
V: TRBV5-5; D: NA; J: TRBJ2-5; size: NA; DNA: TGTGCCAGCAGCTTGACCGCGCAGGGGTGGGAGACCCAGTACTTC; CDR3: CASSLTAQGWETQYF
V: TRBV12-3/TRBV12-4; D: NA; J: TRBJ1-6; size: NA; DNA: TGTGCCAGCAGTTCCCTCGGTTCACCCCTCCACTTT; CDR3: CASSSLGSPLHF
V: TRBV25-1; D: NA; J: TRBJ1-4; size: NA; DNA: TGTGCCAGCAGTCAACGGGGGGGGACTAATGAAAAACTGTTTTTT; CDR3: CASSQRGGTNEKLFF
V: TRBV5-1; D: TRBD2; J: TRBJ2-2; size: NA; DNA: TGCGCCAGCAGCTCAATGCTGGGACTAGCGGGGACCGGGGAGCTGTTTTTT; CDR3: CASSSMLGLAGTGELFF
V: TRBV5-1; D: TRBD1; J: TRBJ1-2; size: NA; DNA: TGCGCCAGCAGGACGGGACAGGGTGACAGCTACACCTTC; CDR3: CASRTGQGDSYTF
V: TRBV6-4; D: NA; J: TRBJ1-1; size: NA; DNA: TGTGCCAGCAGTTCGGACAGGAACACTGAAGCTTTCTTT; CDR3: CASSSDRNTEAFF
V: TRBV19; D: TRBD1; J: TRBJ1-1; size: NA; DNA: TGTGCCAGTACCCCAACAGGGGGCGGTGAAGCTTTCTTT; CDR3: CASTPTGGGEAFF
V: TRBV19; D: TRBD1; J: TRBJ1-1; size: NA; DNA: TGTGCCAGTAGCGGCGGACAGGGGACTGAAGCTTTCTTT; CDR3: CASSGGQGTEAFF
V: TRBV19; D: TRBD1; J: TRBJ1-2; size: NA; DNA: TGTGCCAGTAGTAGGGACAGGGGGACCTATGGCTACACCTTC; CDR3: CASSRDRGTYGYTF
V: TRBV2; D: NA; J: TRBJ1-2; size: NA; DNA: TGTGCCAGCAGGAGTGGACTGGGACACAACTATGGCTACACCTTC; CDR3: CASRSGLGHNYGYTF
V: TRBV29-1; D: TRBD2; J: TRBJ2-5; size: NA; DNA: TGCAGCGTTTCGACAGCGGGATATGAAGAGACCCAGTACTTC; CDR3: CSVSTAGYEETQYF
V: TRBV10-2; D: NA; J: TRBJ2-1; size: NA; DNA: TGCGCCAGCAGTGATATAGGAGGGCCCTACAATGAGCAGTTCTTC; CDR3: CASSDIGGPYNEQFF
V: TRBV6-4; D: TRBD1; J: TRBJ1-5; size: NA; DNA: TGTGCCAGCAGCTTCCGGGACAGGGATGTGGTGGCCCAGCATTTT; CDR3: CASSFRDRDVVAQHF
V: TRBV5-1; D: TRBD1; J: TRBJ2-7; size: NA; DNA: TGCGCCAGCAGCTCCGTCCGGGACAGGGTAGACGAGCAGTACTTC; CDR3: CASSSVRDRVDEQYF
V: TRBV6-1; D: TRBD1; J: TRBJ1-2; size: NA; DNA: TGTGCCAGCAGTGAAAGACGGACAGGGGCCTATGGCTACACCTTC; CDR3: CASSERRTGAYGYTF
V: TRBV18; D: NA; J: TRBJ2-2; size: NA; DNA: TGTGCCAGCTCACCACGGACAGACACCGGGGAGCTGTTTTTT; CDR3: CASSPRTDTGELFF
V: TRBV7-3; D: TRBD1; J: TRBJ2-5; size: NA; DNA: TGTGCCAGCAGCTATCCCCCCCAGGGGGCCCAAGAGACCCAGTACTTC; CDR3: CASSYPPQGAQETQYF
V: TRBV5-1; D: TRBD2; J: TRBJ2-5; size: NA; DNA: TGCGCCAGCAGCCCGGGACTAGCGGGGGGACAAGAGACCCAGTACTTC; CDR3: CASSPGLAGGQETQYF
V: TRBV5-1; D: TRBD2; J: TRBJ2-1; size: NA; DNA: TGCGCCAGCAGTCATCGGACTAGCGGAACGTTGAACAATGAGCAGTTCTTC; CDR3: CASSHRTSGTLNNEQFF
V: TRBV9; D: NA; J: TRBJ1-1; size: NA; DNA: TGTGCCAGCAAGCGAGGGGGAGGGCGAGCGAACACTGAAGCTTTCTTT; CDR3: CASKRGGGRANTEAFF
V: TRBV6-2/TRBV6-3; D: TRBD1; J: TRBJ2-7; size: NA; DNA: TGTGCCAGCAGTTACGACTCCGGGACAGGGGGGAGCCTGATTGTCCACGAGCAGTACTTC; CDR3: CASSYDSGTGGSLIVHEQYF
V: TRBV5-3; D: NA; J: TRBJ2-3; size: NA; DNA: TGTGCCAGAAGCCCCCCGATTTTCCCGGGGTACACAGATACGCAGTATTTT; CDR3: CARSPPIFPGYTDTQYF
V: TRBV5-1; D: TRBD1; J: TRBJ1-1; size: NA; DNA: TGCGCCAGCAGCACAGGGGGAGAGAACACTGAAGCTTTCTTT; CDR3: CASSTGGENTEAFF
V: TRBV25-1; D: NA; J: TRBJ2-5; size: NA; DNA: TGTGCCAGCAGACCGAACCTAGAAGAGGCCCAGTACTTC; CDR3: CASRPNLEEAQYF
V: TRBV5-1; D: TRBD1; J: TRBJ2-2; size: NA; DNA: TGCGCCAGCAGCATTACAGGGGGCGCTGGGGAGCTGTTTTTT; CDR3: CASSITGGAGELFF
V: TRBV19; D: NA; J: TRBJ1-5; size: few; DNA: TGTGCCAGTAGAGGCAGGGTACATCAGCCCCAGCATTTT; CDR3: CASRGRVHQPQHF
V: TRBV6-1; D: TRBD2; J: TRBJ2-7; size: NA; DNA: TGTGCCAGCAGTGGCACAAGGGCTAGCGGGACCTACGAGCAGTACTTC; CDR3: CASSGTRASGTYEQYF
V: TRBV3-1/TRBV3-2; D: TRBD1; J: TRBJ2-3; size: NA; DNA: TGTGCCAGCATGCTTAGGGGGCTCGCAGATACGCAGTATTTT; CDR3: CASMLRGLADTQYF
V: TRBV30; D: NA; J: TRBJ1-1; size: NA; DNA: TGTGCCTGGAGTGGGGACTGGGGGACTGAAGCTTTCTTT; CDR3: CAWSGDWGTEAFF
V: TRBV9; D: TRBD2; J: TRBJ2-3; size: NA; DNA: TGTGCCAGCAGCGGTACTAGCGCGCTGAGCACAGATACGCAGTATTTT; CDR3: CASSGTSALSTDTQYF
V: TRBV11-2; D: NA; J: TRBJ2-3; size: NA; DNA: TGTGCCAGCAGCTTAGGGCTAGTTGTAGATACGCAGTATTTT; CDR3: CASSLGLVVDTQYF
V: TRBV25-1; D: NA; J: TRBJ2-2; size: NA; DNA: TGTGCCAGCAGTGAATCCGGGGGAACCGGGGAGCTGTTTTTT; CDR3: CASSESGGTGELFF
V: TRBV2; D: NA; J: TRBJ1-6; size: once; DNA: TGTGCCAGCATCGAAGGGAGGGTCTATAATTCACCCCTCCACTTT; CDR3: CASIEGRVYNSPLHF
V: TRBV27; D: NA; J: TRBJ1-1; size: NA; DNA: TGTGCCAGCAGTTGGTCAGGGGATTTGAACACTGAAGCTTTCTTT; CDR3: CASSWSGDLNTEAFF
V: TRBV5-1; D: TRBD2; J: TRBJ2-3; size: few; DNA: TGCGCCAGCAGCCTGGGGACTAGCGTTAGCACAGATACGCAGTATTTT; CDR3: CASSLGTSVSTDTQYF
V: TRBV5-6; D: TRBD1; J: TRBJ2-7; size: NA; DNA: TGTGCCAGCAGCTCCAGGACAGGGAGCTCCTACGAGCAGTACTTC; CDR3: CASSSRTGSSYEQYF
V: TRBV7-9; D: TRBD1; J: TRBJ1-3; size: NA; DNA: TGTGCCAGCGGACAGGGTCTGAGTGGAAACACCATATATTTT; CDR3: CASGQGLSGNTIYF
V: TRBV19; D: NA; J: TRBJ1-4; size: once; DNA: TGTGCCAGTAGTATGCCGGCGGTCGGGGAAAAACTGTTTTTT; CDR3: CASSMPAVGEKLFF
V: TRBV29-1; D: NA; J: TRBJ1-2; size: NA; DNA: TGCAGCGTTTTGACCACGCGCGGCTATGGCTACACCTTC; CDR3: CSVLTTRGYGYTF